One sample yielded the 31 T cell receptor beta chains listed below, sequenced in a study of T-cell memory formation after mild COVID-19. TCRdb reanalysed the 5' RACE reads using MiXCR and keeps one entry per CDR3 protein. The sample gives roughly 250,000 distinct CDR3 sequences, 16% of which show up once; approximately 3.5% is in the top ten. Sequencing was done on a sample of PBMCs or a T cell subset sorted from them (not recorded which). The receptor set was obtained from a man between 18 and 29 years old who had mild COVID-19 (a few samples of this study predate the infection). Cell type and time point are not known.

This clonotype was recorded a few times. The chain joins TRBV11-3 to TRBJ1-2; 8 nucleotides align to TRBD1. Trimming removed 1 base from V and 7 bases from J; junction bases left unmatched: 17. The CDR3 is made up of 18 amino acids. CDR1 and CDR2 (germline): SGHNT, YENEEA. CDR3 sequence reads: CASSLGPPIRQGPPGYTF. CDR3 sequence (DNA): TGTGCCAGCAGCTTAGGTCCCCCCATCCGACAGGGGCCGCCTGGCTACACCTTC.

This clonotype has at least ten counts. The chain carries TRBV10-3 and TRBJ2-7, with D unclear. Trimming pared 6 bases from V and 0 bases from J, leaving 12 bases between. CDR3 length: 14 amino acids. Germline CDR1 ENHRY, CDR2 SYGVKD. The CDR3 reads CAISRRQDSYEQYV. CDR3 coding DNA: TGTGCCATCAGCCGTCGGCAGGACTCCTACGAGCAGTACGTC.

This clonotype was seen only once. The rearrangement links TRBV11-2 to TRBJ2-5, with 7 bases identical to TRBD1. Germline CDR1 is SGHAT and CDR2 is FQNNGV. The CDR3 sequence is 14 residues long. V shed 5 bases, J shed 7 bases, and the junction held 10 bases outside the gene matches. CDR3 sequence: CASSPRQGLATQYF. CDR3 bases: TGTGCCAGCAGCCCTAGACAGGGCCTCGCGACCCAGTACTTC.

The gene calls are TRBV21-1 and TRBJ1-1; TRBD1 is the table's D call and was not checked against the DNA. TRBV21-1 is annotated as a pseudogene. The CDR3 runs 17 residues. DNA for the CDR3: TGTGCCAGCAGCAAACGACCCAGGACAGGGACGGGCACTGAAGCTTTCTTT. It specifies CASSKRPRTGTGTEAFF.

This sequence joins TRBV19 and TRBJ2-5, with 7 nucleotides matching TRBD2. The V gene end was trimmed by 6 bases and the J gene end by 0 bases; junction bases not matched to a gene: 10. The germline CDR1 and CDR2 sequences are LNHDA and SQIVND (reference sequence). This CDR3 has 16 amino acids. Here the CDR3 reads CASSPRISGYQETQYF. CDR3 nucleotides: TGTGCCAGTAGCCCCCGAATTAGCGGGTACCAAGAGACCCAGTACTTC.

This clonotype was recorded a few times. This rearrangement joins TRBV5-1 to TRBJ2-3; D not certain. The germline V gene encodes CDR1 SGHRS and CDR2 YFSETQ. This CDR3 is 16 amino acids long. The V end was cut by 0 bases, the J end by 0 bases, with 11 bases between. The chain's CDR3 is CASSLVGITSTDTQYF. CDR3 nucleotide sequence: TGCGCCAGCAGCTTGGTAGGGATTACTAGCACAGATACGCAGTATTTT.

V and J are TRBV5-1 and TRBJ2-1; D possibly corresponds to TRBD1 (5 bases). CDR3 length: 13 residues. V lost 4 bases and J lost 6, with 11 bases in between. The germline V gene has CDR1 SGHRS and CDR2 YFSETQ. CDR3 nucleotide sequence: TGCGCCAGCAGCCTCCAGCAGGGCAATGAGCAGTTCTTC. Amino acids: CASSLQQGNEQFF.

In its sample, this clonotype was seen a few times. The V call is TRBV5-1, the J call TRBJ2-7, with D unclear. The V and J ends lost 3 bases and 1 base respectively, with 11 bases between them. Germline V CDR1 and CDR2: SGHRS, YFSETQ. This CDR3 is built from 14 residues. This CDR3 reads CASSSDQRSYEQYF. The CDR3 coding sequence is TGCGCCAGCAGCTCTGACCAACGATCCTACGAGCAGTACTTC. Using reference TRBV5-1 and TRBJ2-7 for the parts outside the CDR3, the full variable domain is KAGVTQTPRYLIKTRGQQVTLSCSPISGHRSVSWYQQTPGQGLQFLFEYFSETQRNKGNFPGRFSGRQFSNSRSEMNVSTLELGDSALYLCASSSDQRSYEQYFGPGTRLTVT.

This clonotype turned up a few times. The junction departs from germline at one end; a sequencing error may be responsible. V gene TRBV7-2 combines with J gene TRBJ2-2; D unresolved. The germline V gene encodes CDR1 SGHTA and CDR2 FQGNSA. The CDR3 sequence is 12 residues long. CDR3 region: CASSFIAGELFF. CDR3 DNA sequence: TGTGCCAGCAGCTTCATAGCCGGAGAGCTGTTTTTT.

The J gene is TRBJ1-1, the V gene TRBV20-1, with D uncertain. The CDR3 runs to 12 residues. Germline V gives CDR1 DFQATT, CDR2 SNEGSKA (reference sequence). The V and J ends lost 7 bases and 0 bases respectively, with 9 bases between them. This CDR3 is CSVPGVNTEAFF. DNA of the CDR3: TGCAGTGTGCCCGGGGTGAACACTGAAGCTTTCTTT.

This clonotype has only a few counts. The CDR3 reads CASNRGATDTQYF. The CDR3 nucleotides read TGTGCCAGCAACCGGGGGGCCACAGATACGCAGTATTTT. This chain connects TRBV9 to TRBJ2-3, with D tentatively TRBD2 (7 bases). The germline V gene has CDR1 SGDLS and CDR2 YYNGEE. Trimming removed 6 bases from V and 2 bases from J, with 10 bases in between. The CDR3 totals 13 residues.

This rearrangement joins TRBV5-1 to TRBJ2-4, with a possible D match to TRBD1 (6 bases). V was cut by 1 base and J by 10 bases, with 12 bases left in between. This CDR3 comprises 13 residues. Per the germline V gene, CDR1 is SGHRS and CDR2 is YFSETQ. CDR3 nucleotides: TGCGCCAGCAGCTTGTACGGTCAGGGGATTCAGTACTTC. This gives the protein CASSLYGQGIQYF.

This clonotype was observed a few times. J is TRBJ2-3 and V is TRBV7-2; D gene unclear. Trimming cost V 0 bases and J 4 bases, with 11 bases left between them. CDR3 length: 15 residues. Per the germline V gene, CDR1 is SGHTA and CDR2 is FQGNSA. In DNA, the CDR3 is TGTGCCAGCAGCTTAGCGTATTCCACAGCAGATACGCAGTATTTT. Residues: CASSLAYSTADTQYF.

There are a few counts of this clonotype. DNA for the CDR3: TGTGCCAGCAGCTTAGGGCCTGACGGTGAAGCTTTCTTT. Protein sequence: CASSLGPDGEAFF. This chain uses TRBV7-2 with TRBJ1-1, with D hard to call. Germline CDR1 is SGHTA and CDR2 is FQGNSA. V lost 1 base and J lost 7, with 10 bases in between. This CDR3 contains 13 residues.

In this sample, this clonotype turned up a few times. The chain joins TRBV7-8 to TRBJ1-1, with D perhaps matching TRBD1 (5 bases). V dropped 6 bases and J dropped 1 base, with 12 bases sitting between them. The germline gives CDR1 SGHVS, CDR2 FQNEAQ. The CDR3 covers 14 residues. As DNA, the CDR3 is TGTGCCAGCAGGCCGGGACGGTGGAACACTGAAGCTTTCTTT. Amino acids: CASRPGRWNTEAFF.

This clonotype was recorded a few times. The chain combines TRBV7-9 with TRBJ1-1; D gene uncertain. V lost 1 base to trimming and J lost 4 bases, with 16 bases between them. Looked up from germline, CDR1 is SEHNR and CDR2 is FQNEAQ (reference sequence). This CDR3 contains 16 residues. CDR3 nucleotide sequence: TGTGCCAGCAGCTTAGGCTTTGAGGGTGTTGGCACTGAAGCTTTCTTT. It translates to CASSLGFEGVGTEAFF.

In this sample, this clonotype turned up many times. The chain couples TRBV6-6 to TRBJ1-5; 8 bases agree with TRBD1. V was clipped by 7 bases and J by 5 bases; unmatched bases: 10. The CDR3 length is 15 residues. Germline CDR1 is MNHNY and CDR2 is SVGAGI (reference sequence). DNA for the CDR3: TGTGCCAGCATAGAGGGTCAGGGGGCCCATCAGCCCCAGCATTTT. It codes for CASIEGQGAHQPQHF.

This clonotype has more than one count but fewer than ten. The V call is TRBV5-1, the J call TRBJ1-1; D remains unclear. V was cut by 3 bases and J by 6 bases, with 15 bases left in between. The CDR3 contains 14 residues. Looked up from germline, CDR1 is SGHRS and CDR2 is YFSETQ. The CDR3 protein is CASSSRTARAEAFF. CDR3 nucleotide sequence: TGCGCCAGCAGCTCCCGCACGGCTCGGGCTGAAGCTTTCTTT.

The chain couples TRBV28 to TRBJ1-1; unclear D gene. This CDR3 has 15 residues. The V end lost 10 bases, the J end lost 4 bases, and 22 bases lay between the germline ends. Germline CDR1 and CDR2: MDHEN and SYDVKM. The CDR3 coding sequence is TGTGCCATCCAACCCCGGGGATCTCTAGGCACTGAAGCTTTCTTT. Translation gives CAIQPRGSLGTEAFF. Full variable domain (outside the CDR3, taken from reference TRBV28 and TRBJ1-1): DVKVTQSSRYLVKRTGEKVFLECVQDMDHENMFWYRQDPGLGLRLIYFSYDVKMKEKGDIPEGYSVSREKKERFSLILESASTNQTSMYLCAIQPRGSLGTEAFFGQGTRLTVV.

This clonotype was recorded a few times. This rearrangement joins TRBV20-1 to TRBJ1-1, with D hard to call. This CDR3 comprises 14 residues. Trimming took off 1 base at V and 3 bases at J, with 12 bases between the two ends. The V gene's germline CDR1 is DFQATT and CDR2 SNEGSKA (reference sequence). DNA for the CDR3: TGCAGTGCTAGAGTAACGGGGTGGGACACTGAAGCTTTCTTT. Its translation is CSARVTGWDTEAFF.

The gene calls are TRBV14 and TRBJ1-2, with unresolved D. The length of the CDR3 is 13 residues. The germline V gene encodes CDR1 SGHDN and CDR2 FVKESK. The V end was cut by 4 bases, the J end by 4 bases, with 10 bases between. The CDR3 nucleotides read TGTGCCAGCAGCCGGGTACGGAGCTATGGCTACACCTTC. Residues: CASSRVRSYGYTF.

This clonotype was seen only a few times. In nucleotides, the CDR3 is TGTGCCAGCAGCTGGCGCAACACTAAAGAGACCCAGTACTTC. Encoded protein: CASSWRNTKETQYF. The chain carries TRBV5-6 and TRBJ2-5; D call uncertain. Looked up from germline, CDR1 is SGHDT and CDR2 is YYEEEE. The CDR3 is made up of 14 amino acids. V was clipped by 3 bases and J by 3 bases, with 12 bases between them.

This rearrangement joins TRBV12-3 or TRBV12-4 to TRBJ2-1; D is ambiguous. V lost 6 bases to trimming and J lost 9 bases, with 12 bases between them. The CDR3 consists of 12 residues. The chain's CDR3 is CASSFAYGEQFF. CDR3 sequence (DNA): TGTGCCAGCAGCTTCGCATACGGTGAGCAGTTCTTC.

The J gene is TRBJ2-7, the V gene TRBV5-6; TRBD1 is a possible D gene (7 bases). From germline, CDR1 is SGHDT and CDR2 YYEEEE. V lost 5 bases and J lost 6, with 24 bases in between. The CDR3 sequence is 16 residues long. The CDR3 nucleotides are TGTGCCAGCAGTTCAACAGAAGCAGGGGGGAACGCCGAGCAGTACTTC. This gives the protein CASSSTEAGGNAEQYF.

The rearrangement uses TRBV7-9 and TRBJ2-7; TRBD1 is a possible D gene (5 bases). Germline CDR1 SEHNR, CDR2 FQNEAQ (reference sequence). The CDR3 loop spans 15 amino acids. Trimming cost V 5 bases and J 2 bases, with 16 bases left between them. For the CDR3, the DNA is TGTGCCAGCAGCCCCCTCAGGGAACTGACCTACGAGCAGTACTTC. This gives the protein CASSPLRELTYEQYF.

This clonotype was seen many times. This chain links TRBV7-2 with TRBJ1-1; the D gene is possibly TRBD1 (6 bases). Germline CDR1 is SGHTA and CDR2 is FQGNSA. Trimming shortened V by 2 bases and J by 1 base, and 8 bases separated the two germline ends. This CDR3 spans 14 amino acids. The CDR3 is CASSLRTENTEAFF. CDR3 DNA: TGTGCCAGCAGCTTAAGGACAGAGAACACTGAAGCTTTCTTT.

The chain joins TRBV7-9 to TRBJ2-5; D might be TRBD1 (7 bases). CDR3 length equals 13 residues. V was clipped by 5 bases and J by 3 bases, with 10 bases between them. Germline V gene sequence: CDR1 SEHNR, CDR2 FQNEAQ (reference sequence). The CDR3 loop is CASSGGTEETQYF. The CDR3 DNA follows: TGTGCCAGCAGCGGCGGGACAGAAGAGACCCAGTACTTC.

In its sample, this clonotype was seen a few times. This chain links TRBV20-1 with TRBJ2-3; no firm D call. Germline CDR1 and CDR2: DFQATT and SNEGSKA (reference sequence). V lost 5 bases and J lost 2, with 14 bases in between. There are 14 residues in the CDR3. This CDR3 reads CSAYGPTTTDTQYF. The CDR3 DNA is TGCAGTGCTTACGGTCCCACAACCACAGATACGCAGTATTTT.

The chain carries TRBV27 and TRBJ2-5; 7 bases line up with TRBD2. CDR1 is MNHEY, CDR2 SMNVEV, per germline (reference sequence). V was pared by 5 bases and J by 1 base, with 4 bases of the junction left unmatched. This CDR3 spans 14 amino acids. This CDR3 reads CASSRSSGQETQYF. The DNA for the CDR3 is TGTGCCAGCAGTCGCTCTAGCGGCCAAGAGACCCAGTACTTC.

V is TRBV16 and J is TRBJ1-6; no clear D. With 6 bases removed from V and 9 bases from J, the gap between germline ends came to 15 bases. Germline lookup yields CDR1 KGHSY and CDR2 FQNENV. This CDR3 spans 14 amino acids. CDR3 DNA sequence: TGTGCCAGCAGTCCCGGGTTGGAGATTTCACCCCTCCACTTT. Protein product: CASSPGLEISPLHF.

This chain joins TRBV5-4 and TRBJ1-1; D perhaps matches TRBD1 (5 bases). Trimming cost V 1 base and J 6 bases, with 10 bases left between them. The germline V gene has CDR1 SGHNT and CDR2 YYREEE (reference sequence). The CDR3 has 13 residues. CDR3 sequence reads: CASSLSGTSEAFF. DNA for the CDR3: TGTGCCAGCAGCTTGTCGGGGACTTCTGAAGCTTTCTTT.